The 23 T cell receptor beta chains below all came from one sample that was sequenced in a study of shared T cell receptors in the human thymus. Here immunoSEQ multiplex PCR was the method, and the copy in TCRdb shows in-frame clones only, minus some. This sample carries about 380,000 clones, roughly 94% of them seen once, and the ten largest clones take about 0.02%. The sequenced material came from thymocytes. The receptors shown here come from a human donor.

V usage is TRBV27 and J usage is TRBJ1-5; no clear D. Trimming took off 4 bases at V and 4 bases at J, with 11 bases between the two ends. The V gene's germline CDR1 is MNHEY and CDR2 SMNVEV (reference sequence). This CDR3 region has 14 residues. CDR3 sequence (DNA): TGTGCCAGCAGTTCCTTCCCAGAGAATCAGCCCCAGCATTTT. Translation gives CASSSFPENQPQHF.

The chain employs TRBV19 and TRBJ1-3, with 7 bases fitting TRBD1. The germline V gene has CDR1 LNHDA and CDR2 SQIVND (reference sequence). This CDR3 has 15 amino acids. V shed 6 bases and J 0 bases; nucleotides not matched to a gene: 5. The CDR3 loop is CASSPGTVSGNTIYF. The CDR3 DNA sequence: TGTGCCAGTAGCCCGGGGACAGTCTCTGGAAACACCATATATTTT.

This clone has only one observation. The CDR3 sequence is CASSMGLTSVADTQYF. The CDR3 nucleotides read TGTGCCAGTAGTATGGGCCTGACTAGCGTGGCAGATACGCAGTATTTT. The genes are TRBV19 and TRBJ2-3; 8 bases are shared with TRBD2. The J segment lost 4 bases and the V segment lost 3 bases, leaving 9 bases of the junction unmatched. The CDR3 has 16 amino acids. CDR1 is LNHDA, CDR2 SQIVND, per germline (reference sequence).

In DNA form, the CDR3 reads TGTGCCAGCAGCCCGGGACGGGCCCGACGCGGCAATGAGCAGTTCTTC. Protein product: CASSPGRARRGNEQFF. The rearrangement links TRBV7-8 to TRBJ2-1; the D call may be TRBD1 or TRBD2 (5 bases each). This CDR3 comprises 16 residues. V gave up 5 bases and J gave up 6 bases, with 20 bases separating them. Germline values: CDR1 SGHVS, CDR2 FQNEAQ.

CDR3 nucleotide sequence: TGTGCCAGCAGTTTATTAGGGCCTGCATACGAGCAGTACTTC. The encoded protein is CASSLLGPAYEQYF. This rearrangement joins TRBV28 to TRBJ2-7, with D unclear. CDR3 size: 14 residues. With 1 base removed from V and 4 bases from J, the gap between germline ends came to 11 bases. CDR1 MDHEN and CDR2 SYDVKM come from the germline V gene.

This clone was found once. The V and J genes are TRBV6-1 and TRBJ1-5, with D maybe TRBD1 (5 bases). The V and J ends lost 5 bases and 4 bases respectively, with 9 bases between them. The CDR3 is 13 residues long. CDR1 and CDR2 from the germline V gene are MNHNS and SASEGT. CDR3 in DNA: TGTGCCAGCAGTTATCCAGGGAATCAGCCCCAGCATTTT. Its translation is CASSYPGNQPQHF.

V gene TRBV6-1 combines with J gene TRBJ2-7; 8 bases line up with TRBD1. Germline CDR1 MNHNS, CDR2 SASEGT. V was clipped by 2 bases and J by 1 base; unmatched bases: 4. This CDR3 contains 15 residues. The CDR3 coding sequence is TGTGCCAGCAGTGAATCCGGGACAGGATCCTACGAGCAGTACTTC. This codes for CASSESGTGSYEQYF.

DNA for the CDR3: TGTGCCAGCAGCTGGACTAGCGGGAGTGGCCACAATGAGCAGTTCTTC. It is translated as CASSWTSGSGHNEQFF. The chain joins TRBV5-6 to TRBJ2-1; 13 nucleotides align to TRBD2. CDR1 and CDR2 from the germline V gene are SGHDT and YYEEEE. The CDR3 covers 16 residues. After removal of 3 bases from V and 5 bases from J, the junction contained 5 bases not matched to a gene.

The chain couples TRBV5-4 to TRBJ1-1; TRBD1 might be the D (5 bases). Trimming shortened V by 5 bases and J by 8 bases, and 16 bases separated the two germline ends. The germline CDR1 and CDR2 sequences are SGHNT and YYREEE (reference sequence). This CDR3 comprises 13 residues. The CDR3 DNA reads TGTGCCAGCAGTCTTAATGGGGGTGCCGAAGCTTTCTTT. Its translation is CASSLNGGAEAFF.

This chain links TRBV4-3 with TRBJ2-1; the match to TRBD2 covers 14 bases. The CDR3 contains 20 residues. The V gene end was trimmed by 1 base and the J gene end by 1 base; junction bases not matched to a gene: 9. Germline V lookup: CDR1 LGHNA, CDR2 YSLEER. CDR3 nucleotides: TGCGCCAGCAGCCAAGTCGGGGGACTAGCGGGAGCGTTATCCTACAATGAGCAGTTCTTC. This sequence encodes CASSQVGGLAGALSYNEQFF.

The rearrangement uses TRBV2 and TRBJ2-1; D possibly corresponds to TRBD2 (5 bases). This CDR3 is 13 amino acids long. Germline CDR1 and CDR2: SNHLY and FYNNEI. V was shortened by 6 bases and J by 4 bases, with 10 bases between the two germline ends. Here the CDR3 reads CASRLTGYNEQFF. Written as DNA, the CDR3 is TGTGCCAGCAGATTGACGGGATACAATGAGCAGTTCTTC.

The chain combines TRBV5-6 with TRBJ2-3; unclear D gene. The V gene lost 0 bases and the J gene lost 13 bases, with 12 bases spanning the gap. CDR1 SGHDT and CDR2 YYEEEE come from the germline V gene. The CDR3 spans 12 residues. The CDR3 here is CASSLGGPREYF. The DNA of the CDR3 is TGTGCCAGCAGCTTGGGCGGCCCTAGGGAGTATTTT.

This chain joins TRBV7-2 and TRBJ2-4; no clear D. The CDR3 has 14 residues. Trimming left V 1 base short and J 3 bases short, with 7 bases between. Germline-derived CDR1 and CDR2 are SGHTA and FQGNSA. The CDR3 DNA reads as TGTGCCAGCAGCTTAGACGGATACAAAAACATTCAGTACTTC. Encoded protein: CASSLDGYKNIQYF.

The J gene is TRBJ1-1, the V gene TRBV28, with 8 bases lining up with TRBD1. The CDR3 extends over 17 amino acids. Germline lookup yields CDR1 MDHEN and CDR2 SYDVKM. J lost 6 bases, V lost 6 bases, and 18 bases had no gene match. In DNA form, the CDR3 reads TGTGCCAGCAGGCCATCATCGTTGCAGGGGGCTCTCGCTGAAGCTTTCTTT. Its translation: CASRPSSLQGALAEAFF.

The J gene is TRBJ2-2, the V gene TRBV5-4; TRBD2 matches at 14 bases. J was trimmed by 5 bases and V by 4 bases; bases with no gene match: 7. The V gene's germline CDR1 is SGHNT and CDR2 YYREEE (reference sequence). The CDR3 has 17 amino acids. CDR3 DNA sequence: TGTGCCAGCAGCCCTAAGACTAGCGGGAGGGATACCGGGGAGCTGTTTTTT. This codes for CASSPKTSGRDTGELFF.

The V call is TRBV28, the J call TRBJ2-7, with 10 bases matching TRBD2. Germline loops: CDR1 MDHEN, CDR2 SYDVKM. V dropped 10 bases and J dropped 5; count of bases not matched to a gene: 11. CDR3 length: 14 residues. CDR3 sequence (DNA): TGTGCCACTACTTCTAGCGGGAGTAACAACGAGCAGTACTTC. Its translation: CATTSSGSNNEQYF.

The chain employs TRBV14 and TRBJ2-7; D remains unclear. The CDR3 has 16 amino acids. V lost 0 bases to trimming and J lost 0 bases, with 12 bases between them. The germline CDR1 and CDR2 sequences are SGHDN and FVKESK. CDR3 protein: CASSQDLRQPSYEQYF. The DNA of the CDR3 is TGTGCCAGCAGCCAAGATCTTAGGCAACCCTCCTACGAGCAGTACTTC.

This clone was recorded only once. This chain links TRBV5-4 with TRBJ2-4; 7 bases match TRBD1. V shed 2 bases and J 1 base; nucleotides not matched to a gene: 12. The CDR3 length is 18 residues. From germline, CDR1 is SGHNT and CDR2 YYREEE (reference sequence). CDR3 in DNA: TGTGCCAGCAGCTTTACGTGGGACAGATCTCCGGCCAAAAACATTCAGTACTTC. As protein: CASSFTWDRSPAKNIQYF.

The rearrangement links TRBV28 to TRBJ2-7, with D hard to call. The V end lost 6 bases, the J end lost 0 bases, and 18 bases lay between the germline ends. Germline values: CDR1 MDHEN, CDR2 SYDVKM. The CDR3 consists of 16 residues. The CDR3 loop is CASSVSLKKPSYEQYF. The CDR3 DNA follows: TGTGCCAGCAGCGTGTCGCTGAAGAAACCCTCCTACGAGCAGTACTTC.

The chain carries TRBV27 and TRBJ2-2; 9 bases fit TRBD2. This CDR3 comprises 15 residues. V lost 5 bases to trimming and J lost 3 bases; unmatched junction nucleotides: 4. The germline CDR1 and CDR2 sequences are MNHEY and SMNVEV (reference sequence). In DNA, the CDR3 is TGTGCCAGCAGTACCATAGCGGGAGACACCGGGGAGCTGTTTTTT. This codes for CASSTIAGDTGELFF.

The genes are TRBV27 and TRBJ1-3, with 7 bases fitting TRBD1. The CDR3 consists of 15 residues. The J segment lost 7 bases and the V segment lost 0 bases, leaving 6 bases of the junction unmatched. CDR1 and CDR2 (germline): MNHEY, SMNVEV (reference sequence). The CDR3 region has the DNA TGTGCCAGCAGTTTATCCCCAGGGGGGGGGAACACCATATATTTT. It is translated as CASSLSPGGGNTIYF.

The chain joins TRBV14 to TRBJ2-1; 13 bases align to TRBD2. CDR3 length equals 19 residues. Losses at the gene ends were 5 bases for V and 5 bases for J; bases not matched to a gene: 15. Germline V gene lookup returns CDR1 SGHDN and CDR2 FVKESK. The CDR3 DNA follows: TGTGCCAGCAGCGAAGCCGGGACTAGCGGGAAGATCCCCCACAATGAGCAGTTCTTC. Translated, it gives CASSEAGTSGKIPHNEQFF.

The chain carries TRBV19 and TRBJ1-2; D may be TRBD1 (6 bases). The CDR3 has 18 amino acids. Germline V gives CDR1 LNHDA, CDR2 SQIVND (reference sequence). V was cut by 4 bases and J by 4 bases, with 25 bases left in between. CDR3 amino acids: CASSKVSTGRTRGYGYTF. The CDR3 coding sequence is TGTGCCAGTAGTAAAGTATCAACCGGGAGAACCAGGGGCTATGGCTACACCTTC. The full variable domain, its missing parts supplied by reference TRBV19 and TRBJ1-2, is DGGITQSPKYLFRKEGQNVTLSCEQNLNHDAMYWYRQDPGQGLRLIYYSQIVNDFQKGDIAEGYSVSREKKESFPLTVTSAQKNPTAFYLCASSKVSTGRTRGYGYTFGSGTRLTVV.